These 10 T cell receptor beta chains originate from one sample sequenced in a study of cytotoxic CD8 clonotypes in ibrutinib-treated CLL. Libraries were prepared by immunoSEQ multiplex PCR; TCRdb keeps only in-frame clonotypes and omits some of them. Of approximately 91,000 clones in the sample, roughly 83% were seen once. This specimen was PBMCs, taken after 12 months of ibrutinib treatment. The receptors come from a human donor with chronic lymphocytic leukemia.

The gene calls are TRBV19 and TRBJ2-1, with D hard to call. Germline V lookup: CDR1 LNHDA, CDR2 SQIVND (reference sequence). This CDR3 has 11 amino acids. Trimming pared 4 bases from V and 12 bases from J, leaving 10 bases between. CDR3 sequence (DNA): TGTGCCAGTAGTACGGTCCTGGGGCAGTTCTTC. It is translated as CASSTVLGQFF.

The DNA for the CDR3 is TGTGCCAGCAGGGGGACCGCCAATGAGCAGTTCTTC. As protein: CASRGTANEQFF. The chain uses TRBV2 and TRBJ2-1; D tentatively reads TRBD1 or TRBD2 (5 bases each). Germline-derived CDR1 and CDR2 are SNHLY and FYNNEI. Trimming shortened V by 6 bases and J by 6 bases, and 9 bases separated the two germline ends. The CDR3 covers 12 residues.

The V and J genes are TRBV5-1 and TRBJ1-5, with 8 bases lining up with TRBD1. In germline, CDR1 is SGHRS, CDR2 YFSETQ. The CDR3 runs to 17 residues. V was pared by 3 bases and J by 0 bases, with 8 bases of the junction left unmatched. CDR3 nucleotides: TGCGCCAGCAGCTCCCGGGGGACAGGATATAGCAATCAGCCCCAGCATTTT. Translation: CASSSRGTGYSNQPQHF.

The chain links TRBV5-8 to TRBJ1-2, with TRBD1 as a possible D gene (5 bases). CDR3 length equals 13 residues. In germline, CDR1 is SGHTS, CDR2 YDEGEE. The ends were cut back, 3 bases at V and 4 bases at J, with 10 bases in the middle. The CDR3 region is CASSSSGGYGYTF. CDR3 coding DNA: TGTGCCAGCAGCTCTAGTGGGGGCTATGGCTACACCTTC. Full variable domain (remainder filled in from reference TRBV5-8 and TRBJ1-2): EAGVTQSPTHLIKTRGQQATLRCSPISGHTSVYWYQQALGLGLQFLLWYDEGEERNRGNFPPRFSGRQFPNYSSELNVNALELEDSALYLCASSSSGGYGYTFGSGTRLTVV.

The V call is TRBV2, the J call TRBJ1-1; D gene ambiguous. Germline CDR1 is SNHLY and CDR2 is FYNNEI. The CDR3 runs 12 residues. With 3 bases removed from V and 11 bases from J, the gap between germline ends came to 13 bases. For the CDR3, the DNA is TGTGCCAGCAGTGACCCCCTCTATGGGGCTTTCTTT. This codes for CASSDPLYGAFF.

The gene calls are TRBV28 and TRBJ2-7, with TRBD2 as a possible D gene (6 bases). CDR1 MDHEN and CDR2 SYDVKM come from the germline V gene. V lost 6 bases to trimming and J lost 7 bases, with 22 bases between them. The CDR3 extends over 15 amino acids. The CDR3 loop is CASSRPTRMSGEQYF. For the CDR3, the DNA is TGTGCCAGCAGCCGACCGACTAGGATGTCGGGGGAGCAGTACTTC.

The V and J genes are TRBV6-5 and TRBJ2-3; TRBD1 aligns across 9 bases. V shed 0 bases, J shed 3 bases, and the junction held 1 base outside the gene matches. The length of the CDR3 is 15 residues. Germline V gene sequence: CDR1 MNHEY, CDR2 SVGAGI. The chain's CDR3 is CASSYSGTGTDTQYF. In DNA form, the CDR3 reads TGTGCCAGCAGTTACTCGGGGACAGGGACAGATACGCAGTATTTT.

The rearrangement uses TRBV5-1 and TRBJ1-4, with 8 bases identical to TRBD1. Germline lookup yields CDR1 SGHRS and CDR2 YFSETQ. V trimming: 3 bases; J trimming: 7 bases; junction bases outside the gene matches: 5. The CDR3 has 14 residues. The CDR3 loop is CASSSGQGVEKLFF. The CDR3 DNA follows: TGCGCCAGCAGCTCCGGACAGGGTGTTGAAAAACTGTTTTTT. The whole variable domain, remainder taken from reference TRBV5-1 and TRBJ1-4, is KAGVTQTPRYLIKTRGQQVTLSCSPISGHRSVSWYQQTPGQGLQFLFEYFSETQRNKGNFPGRFSGRQFSNSRSEMNVSTLELGDSALYLCASSSGQGVEKLFFGSGTQLSVL.

The chain couples TRBV5-6 to TRBJ2-3, with 8 bases that match TRBD2. The junction had 10 bases not matched to a gene; V was cut back by 4 bases and J by 6 bases. CDR3 length equals 15 residues. Germline CDR1 reads SGHDT; CDR2 reads YYEEEE. This CDR3 reads CASSPLGAGGDTQYF. The CDR3 DNA follows: TGTGCCAGCAGCCCCCTTGGGGCGGGAGGTGATACGCAGTATTTT.

The gene calls are TRBV7-2 and TRBJ1-2, with TRBD1 identical over 10 bases. After removal of 4 bases from V and 6 bases from J, the junction contained 5 bases not matched to a gene. The CDR3 contains 14 residues. Germline values: CDR1 SGHTA, CDR2 FQGNSA. CDR3 sequence: CASSSQDRGNGYTF. Here the CDR3 DNA reads TGTGCCAGCAGCTCGCAGGACAGGGGGAATGGCTACACCTTC.